The clone carrying this TCR beta chain was counted at least ten times. Its antigen is currently unknown. This record belongs to a study of identical twins. General study results and limits: While abundant cord blood beta clonotypes carried fewer insertions, memory repertoires showed no such pattern. Cross-sectional statistical analysis was relied on for the conclusions, without the same donors being followed. The presence of invariant MAIT and iNKT cells could partly confound analyses of zero-insertion sequences.

TCRdb recomputed calls from the 5' RACE reads with MiXCR, one row per CDR3 protein. This table holds about 100,000 distinct CDR3 sequences, just under 6% found once. The germline V gene has CDR1 SGHRS and CDR2 YFSETQ. This CDR3 has 16 amino acids. After removal of 4 bases from V and 3 bases from J, the junction contained 8 bases not matched to a gene. Only healthy Caucasians were enrolled as donors. The sequence derives from a woman between 50 and 59 years old in good health. The rearrangement uses TRBV5-1 and TRBJ2-5, with TRBD1 matching over 11 bases. Material: memory T cells sorted from blood. CDR3 nucleotides: TGCGCCAGCAGCCAGTCGCCGGGACAGGGGGAAGAGACCCAGTACTTC. This translates into CASSQSPGQGEETQYF.